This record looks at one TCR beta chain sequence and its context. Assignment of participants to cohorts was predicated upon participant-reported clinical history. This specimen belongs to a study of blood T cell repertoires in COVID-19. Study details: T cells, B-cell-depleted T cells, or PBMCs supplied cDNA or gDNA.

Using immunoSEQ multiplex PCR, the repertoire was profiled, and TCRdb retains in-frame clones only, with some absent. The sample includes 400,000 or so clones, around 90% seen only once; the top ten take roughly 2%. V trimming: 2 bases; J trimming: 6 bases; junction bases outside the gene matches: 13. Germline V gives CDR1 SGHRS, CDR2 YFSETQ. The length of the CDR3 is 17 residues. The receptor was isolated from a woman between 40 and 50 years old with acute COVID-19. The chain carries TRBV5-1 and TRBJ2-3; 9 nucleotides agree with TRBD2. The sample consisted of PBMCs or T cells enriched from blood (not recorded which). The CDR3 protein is CASSLRAAGGGTDTQYF. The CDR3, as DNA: TGCGCCAGCAGCTTACGGGCAGCGGGGGGCGGGACGGATACGCAGTATTTT.